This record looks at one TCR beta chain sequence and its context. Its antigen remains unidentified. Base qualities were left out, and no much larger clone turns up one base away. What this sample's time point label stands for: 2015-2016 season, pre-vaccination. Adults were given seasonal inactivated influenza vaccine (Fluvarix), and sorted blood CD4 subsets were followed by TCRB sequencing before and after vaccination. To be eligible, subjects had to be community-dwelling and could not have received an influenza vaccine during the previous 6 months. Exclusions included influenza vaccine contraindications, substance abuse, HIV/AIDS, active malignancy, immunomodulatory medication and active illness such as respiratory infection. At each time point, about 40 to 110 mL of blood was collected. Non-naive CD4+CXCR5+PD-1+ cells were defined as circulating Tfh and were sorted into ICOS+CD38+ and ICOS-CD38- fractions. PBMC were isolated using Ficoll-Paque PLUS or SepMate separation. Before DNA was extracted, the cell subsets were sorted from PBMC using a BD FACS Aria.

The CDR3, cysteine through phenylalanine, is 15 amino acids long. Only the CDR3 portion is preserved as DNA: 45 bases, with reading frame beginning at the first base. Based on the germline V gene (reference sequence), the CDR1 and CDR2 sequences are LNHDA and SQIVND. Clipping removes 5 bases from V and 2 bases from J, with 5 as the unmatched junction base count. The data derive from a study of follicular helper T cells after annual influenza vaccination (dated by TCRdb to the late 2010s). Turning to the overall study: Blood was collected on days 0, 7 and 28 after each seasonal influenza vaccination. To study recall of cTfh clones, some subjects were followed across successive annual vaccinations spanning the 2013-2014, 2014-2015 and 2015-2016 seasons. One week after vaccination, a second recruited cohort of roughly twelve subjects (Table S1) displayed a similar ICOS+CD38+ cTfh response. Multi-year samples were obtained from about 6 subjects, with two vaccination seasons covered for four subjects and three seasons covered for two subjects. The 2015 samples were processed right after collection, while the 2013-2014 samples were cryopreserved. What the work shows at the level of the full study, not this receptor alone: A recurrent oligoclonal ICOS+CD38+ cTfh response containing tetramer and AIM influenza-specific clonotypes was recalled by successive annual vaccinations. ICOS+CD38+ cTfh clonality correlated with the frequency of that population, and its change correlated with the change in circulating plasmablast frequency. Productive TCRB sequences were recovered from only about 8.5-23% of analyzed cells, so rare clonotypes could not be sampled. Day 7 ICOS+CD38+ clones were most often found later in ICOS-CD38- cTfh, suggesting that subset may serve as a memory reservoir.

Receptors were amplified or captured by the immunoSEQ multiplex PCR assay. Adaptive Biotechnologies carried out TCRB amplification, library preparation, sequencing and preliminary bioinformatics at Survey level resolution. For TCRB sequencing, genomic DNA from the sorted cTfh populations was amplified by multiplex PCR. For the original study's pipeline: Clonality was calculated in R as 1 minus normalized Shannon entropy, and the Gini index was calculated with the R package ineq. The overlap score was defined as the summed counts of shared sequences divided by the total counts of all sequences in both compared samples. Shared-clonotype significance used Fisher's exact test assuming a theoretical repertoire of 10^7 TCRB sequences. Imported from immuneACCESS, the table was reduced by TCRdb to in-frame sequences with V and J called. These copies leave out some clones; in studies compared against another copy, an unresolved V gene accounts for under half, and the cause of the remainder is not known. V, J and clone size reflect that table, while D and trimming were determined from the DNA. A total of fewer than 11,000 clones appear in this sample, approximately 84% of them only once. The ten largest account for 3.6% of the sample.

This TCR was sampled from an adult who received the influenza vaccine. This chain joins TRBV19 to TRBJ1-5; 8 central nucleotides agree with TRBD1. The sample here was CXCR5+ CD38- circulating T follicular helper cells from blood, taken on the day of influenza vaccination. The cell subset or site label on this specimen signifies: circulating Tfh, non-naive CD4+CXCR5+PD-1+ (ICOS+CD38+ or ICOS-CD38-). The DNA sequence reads TGTGCCAGTAGTTTCGGACAGGGACGCAATCAGCCCCAGCATTTT. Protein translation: CASSFGQGRNQPQHF.